Listed below are T cell receptor beta chains from one sample, sequenced in a study of T cell repertoires in cytomegalovirus infection. MiXCR was run by TCRdb on the reads, yielding one entry per CDR3 protein. The sample lists 350,000 to 550,000 distinct CDR3 sequences; around 32% were seen once. The sample taken for sequencing was PBMCs. The receptors were sampled from a human donor in good health (CMV status not recorded). Some clones in this sample may be carry-over from other donors' samples. Each CDR3 is given without its conserved first and last residue. Fields, in order: V gene, J gene, clone size, CDR3 protein. Where a row states a size, it is once, few, many or the class of an expanded clone; other rows omit it.

>TRBV7-7|TRBJ2-1|many
ASSLGQGGEQF
>TRBV7-9|TRBJ1-1|NA
ASSLQGAGRTEAF
>TRBV12-3/TRBV12-4|TRBJ2-2|NA
ASSFRQAGADTGEMF
>TRBV7-9|TRBJ1-1|NA
ASSPDRGANTEAF
>TRBV9|TRBJ2-2|NA
ASSVDSGRGELF
>TRBV14|TRBJ2-1|NA
ASSQDGLAGWNEQF
>TRBV7-6|TRBJ2-5|many
ASSLGIRETQY
>TRBV25-1|TRBJ2-3|NA
ASSVNRYTDTQS
>TRBV7-6|TRBJ2-7|many
ASSLRTESYEQY
>TRBV12-3/TRBV12-4|TRBJ1-1|NA
ASSFPGTAEAF
>TRBV4-3|TRBJ1-4|NA
ASSQEYVWSEGATNEKLF
>TRBV7-8|TRBJ2-7|many
ASSLATGADEQY
>TRBV7-2|TRBJ1-4|many
ASFRGGTNEKLF
>TRBV10-3|TRBJ1-1|NA
AISEFPGGSGEAF
>TRBV5-6|TRBJ1-1|NA
ASSLGMEAF
>TRBV11-2|TRBJ2-7|NA
ASSLASPGMTYEQY
>TRBV7-9|TRBJ2-7|NA
ASSPYDSYSYEQY
>TRBV2|TRBJ1-6|NA
ASSGDSSNSPLH
>TRBV19|TRBJ2-6|NA
ASSAAGSGANVLT
>TRBV7-9|TRBJ2-3|many
ASSAYRDRVADTQY